Presented here are 28 T cell receptor beta chains from one specimen sequenced in a study of blood T cells in healthy people across ages. Primers used in a second PCR of roughly 7 to 12 cycles were a sample-barcoded 5' primer and a J-beta primer mix. Using its own MiXCR run on the 5' RACE reads, TCRdb lists one record per CDR3 protein. Among 790,000 or so distinct CDR3 sequences listed, more than 55% were seen once. Sequencing was performed on blood. The receptors were gathered from a man in his forties in good health.

The CDR3 spells CSARPLRQDRTGMEVVETQYF. DNA for the CDR3: TGCAGTGCTAGACCGCTCAGACAAGACAGAACAGGGATGGAGGTAGTGGAGACCCAGTACTTC. This chain uses TRBV20-1 with TRBJ2-5; perhaps TRBD1 as D (6 bases). The germline V gene has CDR1 DFQATT and CDR2 SNEGSKA (reference sequence). The CDR3 runs to 21 residues. V was clipped by 2 bases and J by 5 bases, with 36 bases between them.

This chain uses TRBV6-6 with TRBJ1-5; D remains ambiguous. Between the trimmed V and J ends, which lost 2 bases and 10 bases, there was a span of 3 bases. Germline CDR1 MNHNY, CDR2 SVGAGI (reference sequence). The CDR3 spans 10 residues. Written as DNA, the CDR3 is TGTGCCAGCAGTTACGGACCCCAGCATTTT. Protein product: CASSYGPQHF.

The table lists this clonotype with a few counts. The chain combines TRBV20-1 with TRBJ2-5; 8 positions match TRBD2. Germline values: CDR1 DFQATT, CDR2 SNEGSKA (reference sequence). The CDR3 contains 13 residues. Trimming removed 6 bases from V and 3 bases from J; junction bases left unmatched: 6. CDR3 nucleotide sequence: TGCAGTGCCCTCGGGGGGGCTGAAGAGACCCAGTACTTC. It encodes CSALGGAEETQYF.

The genes are TRBV28 and TRBJ2-3; 7 nucleotides agree with TRBD1. J gave up 3 bases and V 2 bases, and 8 bases lay outside the gene matches. This CDR3 has 16 amino acids. CDR1 and CDR2 (germline): MDHEN, SYDVKM. Here the CDR3 reads CASSLGGQSTTDTQYF. The CDR3 nucleotides are TGTGCCAGCAGTTTAGGGGGACAGAGTACTACAGATACGCAGTATTTT.

Concerning this clonotype: Germline and junction disagree at one end, which may indicate a read error. This chain's CDR3 is CAVSDIGADTQYF. The CDR3 DNA reads TGTGCCGTCAGCGATATCGGCGCAGATACGCAGTATTTT. V usage is TRBV10-3 and J usage is TRBJ2-3; D is undetermined. The CDR3 loop spans 13 amino acids. The germline gives CDR1 ENHRY, CDR2 SYGVKD.

This clonotype has only a few counts. CDR3 sequence (DNA): TGCAGTGCGGAAGCGGGAGTTTTCAACAATGAGCAGTTCTTC. This sequence encodes CSAEAGVFNNEQFF. This sequence joins TRBV20-1 and TRBJ2-1, with 8 bases identical to TRBD2. Germline lookup yields CDR1 DFQATT and CDR2 SNEGSKA (reference sequence). This CDR3 has 14 amino acids. With V trimmed by 6 bases and J by 5 bases, 9 bases remained unmatched.

CDR3 nucleotides: TGTGCCATCTCGGCTAGCGGACAAGAGACCCAGTACTTC. This encodes CAISASGQETQYF. The genes are TRBV10-3 and TRBJ2-5, with 7 nucleotides matching TRBD2. Germline V lookup: CDR1 ENHRY, CDR2 SYGVKD. V dropped 8 bases and J dropped 2; count of bases not matched to a gene: 5. The CDR3 is made up of 13 amino acids.

The V and J genes are TRBV5-1 and TRBJ1-4; 10 nucleotides match TRBD1. Trimming took 4 bases from V and 6 from J; bases not matched to a gene: 6. CDR1 SGHRS and CDR2 YFSETQ come from the germline V gene. The CDR3 is 15 amino acids. Here the CDR3 DNA reads TGCGCCAGCAGCGGAACCGGGACAGGGGATGAAAAACTGTTTTTT. Protein sequence: CASSGTGTGDEKLFF.

Worth noting for this clonotype: This clone may be a read error of a much larger clone one base away. The chain joins TRBV5-1 to TRBJ2-5; 10 positions match TRBD1. TRBJ2-7 explains the end of the DNA better; the J call may be wrong. This CDR3 is 14 amino acids long. From germline, CDR1 is SGHRS and CDR2 YFSETQ. DNA of the CDR3: TGCGCCAGCAGCCCCTGGGACAGGGGCTGCGAGCAGTACTTC. Translating gives CASSPWDRGCEQYF.

The genes are TRBV14 and TRBJ1-2; D remains ambiguous. CDR1 is SGHDN, CDR2 FVKESK, per germline. This CDR3 has 15 residues. V lost 0 bases to trimming and J lost 5 bases, with 13 bases between them. CDR3 in DNA: TGTGCCAGCAGCCAAGACAACTTGTGGTCGTATGGCTACACCTTC. This encodes CASSQDNLWSYGYTF. Combining the CDR3 with reference TRBV14 and TRBJ1-2 gives the whole variable domain EAGVTQFPSHSVIEKGQTVTLRCDPISGHDNLYWYRRVMGKEIKFLLHFVKESKQDESGMPNNRFLAERTGGTYSTLKVQPAELEDSGVYFCASSQDNLWSYGYTFGSGTRLTVV.

The chain uses TRBV4-1 and TRBJ1-2; D unclear. Germline V gene sequence: CDR1 MGHRA, CDR2 YSYEKL. Trimming shortened V by 0 bases and J by 4 bases, and 18 bases separated the two germline ends. CDR3 length equals 17 residues. CDR3 DNA sequence: TGCGCCAGCAGCCAAGACCCCTTTACACCGGATGCCTATGGCTACACCTTC. It encodes CASSQDPFTPDAYGYTF.

The chain uses TRBV4-3 and TRBJ1-1; D remains unclear. The CDR3 runs 14 residues. V lost 0 bases and J lost 4, with 9 bases in between. The germline CDR1 and CDR2 sequences are LGHNA and YSLEER. The CDR3 loop is CASSQDRWGTEAFF. DNA of the CDR3: TGCGCCAGCAGCCAAGATAGATGGGGCACTGAAGCTTTCTTT.

The chain combines TRBV7-9 with TRBJ1-5; TRBD1 matches 12 bases. The V gene's germline CDR1 is SEHNR and CDR2 FQNEAQ (reference sequence). The CDR3 covers 15 residues. V was clipped by 5 bases and J by 7 bases; unmatched bases: 6. Here the CDR3 reads CASSPGQGARQPQHF. The CDR3 DNA reads TGTGCCAGCAGCCCGGGACAGGGGGCACGACAGCCCCAGCATTTT.

This clonotype was observed once. The chain carries TRBV11-2 and TRBJ1-4, with D perhaps TRBD1 (5 bases). CDR1 SGHAT and CDR2 FQNNGV come from the germline V gene. V was shortened by 3 bases and J by 6 bases, with 17 bases between the two germline ends. CDR3 length equals 16 residues. The CDR3 loop is CASSLGTGANDEKLFF. CDR3 coding DNA: TGTGCCAGCAGCTTGGGGACCGGGGCCAACGATGAAAAACTGTTTTTT.

This clonotype was counted between two and nine times. The chain employs TRBV6-5 and TRBJ2-5; 8 bases are shared with TRBD1. There are 13 residues in the CDR3. V gave up 0 bases and J gave up 7 bases; unmatched junction bases: 1. Germline lookup yields CDR1 MNHEY and CDR2 SVGAGI. CDR3 coding DNA: TGTGCCAGCAGTTACTCCCAGGGGGCGACCCAGTACTTC. It specifies CASSYSQGATQYF.

This clonotype occurred a few times. The chain combines TRBV15 with TRBJ2-7; D perhaps matches TRBD2 (6 bases). Trimming removed 4 bases at V and 0 bases at J, with 25 bases between. The CDR3 is 19 amino acids. From germline, CDR1 is LNHNV and CDR2 YYDKDF (reference sequence). CDR3 sequence: CATSTYGTAADDSSYEQYF. CDR3 nucleotides: TGTGCCACCAGCACCTACGGGACTGCGGCTGATGATAGCTCCTACGAGCAGTACTTC.

This clonotype showed up just a few times. In DNA, the CDR3 is TGTGCCACCAGTGATCCACGGGACTTAAACTACGAGCAGTACTTC. It yields the protein CATSDPRDLNYEQYF. The V gene is TRBV24-1, the J gene TRBJ2-7, with TRBD2 as a possible D gene (6 bases). The germline CDR1 and CDR2 sequences are KGHDR and SFDVKD. V dropped 3 bases and J dropped 3 bases, with 14 bases sitting between them. The CDR3 extends over 15 amino acids.

V is TRBV28 and J is TRBJ1-5; TRBD1 matches 8 bases. CDR1 is MDHEN and CDR2 is SYDVKM in the germline V gene. The CDR3 length is 12 residues. V lost 7 bases, J lost 15 bases, and 11 bases stayed unmatched. CDR3 residues: CASTSGTGRPHF. For the CDR3, the DNA is TGTGCCAGCACCTCCGGGACAGGTCGACCGCATTTT.

This clonotype was seen ten or more times. V usage is TRBV28 and J usage is TRBJ2-3; 8 bases fit TRBD2. The CDR3 is 13 residues long. The V and J ends lost 10 bases and 0 bases, in that order; junction bases with no gene match: 3. CDR1 is MDHEN and CDR2 is SYDVKM in the germline V gene. This chain's CDR3 is CAIGGGSTDTQYF. In nucleotides, the CDR3 is TGTGCCATCGGGGGGGGAAGCACAGATACGCAGTATTTT. The whole variable domain, remainder taken from reference TRBV28 and TRBJ2-3, is DVKVTQSSRYLVKRTGEKVFLECVQDMDHENMFWYRQDPGLGLRLIYFSYDVKMKEKGDIPEGYSVSREKKERFSLILESASTNQTSMYLCAIGGGSTDTQYFGPGTRLTVL.

The CDR3 DNA sequence: TGCAGTGCCCTTGGGACAGGGGGACAACCCACGCAGTATTTT. This translates into CSALGTGGQPTQYF. The chain carries TRBV20-1 and TRBJ2-3; 11 bases match TRBD1. The CDR3 sequence is 14 residues long. Looked up from germline, CDR1 is DFQATT and CDR2 is SNEGSKA (reference sequence). V was pared by 6 bases and J by 9 bases, with 11 bases of the junction left unmatched.

This clonotype has just a few counts. This chain connects TRBV10-3 to TRBJ2-5; the D gene is possibly TRBD1 (5 bases). Trimming took 2 bases from V and 4 from J, leaving 8 bases between them. The CDR3 is made up of 13 amino acids. Germline lookup yields CDR1 ENHRY and CDR2 SYGVKD. CDR3 DNA: TGTGCCATCAGTGAGGTCAGGGCAGAGACCCAGTACTTC. The encoded protein is CAISEVRAETQYF.

This clonotype turned up a few times. The chain employs TRBV20-1 and TRBJ2-3; tentatively, D is TRBD2 (6 bases). V gave up 1 base and J gave up 9 bases, with 17 bases separating them. The CDR3 length is 14 residues. CDR1 and CDR2 (germline): DFQATT, SNEGSKA (reference sequence). The CDR3 loop reads CSARVSSAVLTQYF. The CDR3 region has the DNA TGCAGTGCTAGAGTATCTAGCGCCGTGCTAACGCAGTATTTT.

This clonotype was counted between two and nine times. This sequence joins TRBV6-5 and TRBJ1-2, with D possibly TRBD1 on 5 matching bases. The germline V gene encodes CDR1 MNHEY and CDR2 SVGAGI. The CDR3 sequence is 14 residues long. Trimming took off 6 bases at V and 8 bases at J, with 19 bases between the two ends. The CDR3 DNA is TGTGCCAGCAGAGACAGCGGACAAGATAAGGGCTACACCTTC. Its translation is CASRDSGQDKGYTF.

V usage is TRBV10-2 and J usage is TRBJ2-4; TRBD1 aligns across 9 bases. V lost 9 bases and J lost 2; bases outside the gene matches: 5. The CDR3 extends over 14 amino acids. CDR1 is WSHSY and CDR2 is SAAADI in the germline V gene. CDR3 nucleotides: TGCGCCAGTGCCGACAGGGGGTCCAAAAACATTCAGTACTTC. Translation gives CASADRGSKNIQYF.

The V call is TRBV7-2, the J call TRBJ2-5; D might be TRBD1 or TRBD2, each matching 5 bases. V was shortened by 6 bases and J by 11 bases, with 28 bases between the two germline ends. From germline, CDR1 is SGHTA and CDR2 FQGNSA. This CDR3 region has 16 residues. This CDR3 reads CASSFLPTQGAWEQYF. In DNA, the CDR3 is TGTGCCAGCAGTTTCCTACCGACACAAGGGGCCTGGGAGCAGTACTTC.

This clonotype was seen only once. The chain employs TRBV29-1 and TRBJ2-7, with 11 bases fitting TRBD2. CDR1 and CDR2 from the germline V gene are SQVTM and ANQGSEA. V gave up 6 bases and J gave up 1 base; unmatched junction bases: 11. The CDR3 is made up of 16 amino acids. The CDR3 DNA sequence: TGCAGCGTGGGCACTAGCGGGAGTAGGGTGTCCTACGAGCAGTACTTC. Encoded protein: CSVGTSGSRVSYEQYF.

V and J are TRBV29-1 and TRBJ2-7; the D gene is possibly TRBD2 (5 bases). The CDR3 loop spans 12 amino acids. Germline assignment: CDR1 SQVTM and CDR2 ANQGSEA. Trimming pared 6 bases from V and 5 bases from J, leaving 14 bases between. The CDR3 spells CSVRGYLDEQYF. The CDR3 DNA sequence: TGCAGCGTGCGCGGGTATCTCGACGAGCAGTACTTC.

This rearrangement joins TRBV12-3 or TRBV12-4 to TRBJ2-1, with 8 positions matching TRBD1. The assigned J gene may be wrong: the sequence end matches TRBJ2-7 better. This CDR3 spans 16 amino acids. CDR3 nucleotide sequence: TGTGCCAGCAGTCACCGACAGGGGAGCTCCTACAATGAGCAGTACTTC. Translating it yields CASSHRQGSSYNEQYF.